Here is one T cell receptor (beta chain) with its context. The TCR beta CDR3 regions underwent amplification using RNA transcripts as the source. TCR CDR3 underwent first-round RT-PCR with the HTBI primer set. TCRdb itself ran the multiplex PCR reads through MiXCR, one entry per CDR3 protein. The profile shows hundreds of thousands of distinct CDR3 sequences, about 14% of them singletons. The data were obtained in a study of T cells in Graves' hyperthyroidism and ophthalmopathy. V shed 4 bases, J shed 5 bases, and the junction held 10 bases outside the gene matches. The CDR3 sequence is 18 residues long. Germline lookup yields CDR1 SGHRS and CDR2 YFSETQ.

The source material was blood. This clonotype was sampled from a woman between 18 and 29 years old with Graves' hyperthyroidism. The rearrangement links TRBV5-1 to TRBJ2-2; 14 bases fit TRBD2. The CDR3 loop reads CASSLPGTSGSRTGELFF. For the CDR3, the DNA is TGCGCCAGCAGCCTCCCCGGGACTAGCGGGAGCAGAACCGGGGAGCTGTTTTTT.